These 28 T cell receptor beta chains were all obtained from the same sample, sequenced in a study of T-cell reconstitution after alpha-beta-depleted transplantation in children. Preparing the TCRbeta library involved the use of unique molecular identifiers. From the PCR reads, TCRdb called clonotypes with MiXCR, one entry per CDR3 protein. The data show approximately 490,000 distinct CDR3 sequences, approximately 13% seen once. Specimen: PBMCs from the stem cell graft donor, collected from the stem cell graft. These receptors were taken from a human donor who donated a stem cell graft to a child with combined immunodeficiency.

This clonotype came up many times. The genes are TRBV12-3 or TRBV12-4 and TRBJ1-5; D is unclear. This CDR3 spans 14 amino acids. V was pared by 1 base and J by 3 bases, with 7 bases between. This chain's CDR3 is CASSLVTLNQPQHF. Here the CDR3 DNA reads TGTGCCAGCAGTTTAGTGACACTCAATCAGCCCCAGCATTTT.

This rearrangement joins TRBV9 to TRBJ2-7, with 7 bases aligning to TRBD2. With 4 bases clipped from V and 1 base from J, the junction kept 5 bases outside the gene matches. The germline V gene has CDR1 SGDLS and CDR2 YYNGEE. The CDR3 contains 14 residues. The CDR3 spells CASSPSGGSYEQYF. The DNA for the CDR3 is TGTGCCAGCAGCCCCTCGGGGGGTTCCTACGAGCAGTACTTC.

This clonotype was counted at least ten times. This sequence joins TRBV5-1 and TRBJ2-3; a possible D gene is TRBD1 (5 bases). Trimming shortened V by 0 bases and J by 1 base, and 6 bases separated the two germline ends. Germline V gene sequence: CDR1 SGHRS, CDR2 YFSETQ. This CDR3 is built from 14 residues. DNA for the CDR3: TGCGCCAGCAGCTTGGTGACAGGCACAGATACGCAGTATTTT. It codes for CASSLVTGTDTQYF.

This clonotype was recorded only once. The V and J genes are TRBV12-3 or TRBV12-4 and TRBJ2-6; D is unclear. Trimming pared 3 bases from V and 3 bases from J, leaving 6 bases between. The CDR3 has 14 residues. The CDR3 DNA follows: TGTGCCAGCAGTTTTGGCGTTGGGGCCAACGTCCTGACTTTC. This translates into CASSFGVGANVLTF.

This rearrangement joins TRBV28 to TRBJ1-4; a weak D match, TRBD1 (5 bases). The CDR3 has 15 residues. Trimming took 5 bases from V and 4 from J, leaving 14 bases between them. CDR1 and CDR2 from the germline V gene are MDHEN and SYDVKM. The CDR3 region is CASSPIGEDNEKLFF. In DNA form, the CDR3 reads TGTGCCAGCAGTCCAATAGGGGAAGATAATGAAAAACTGTTTTTT.

This clonotype was picked up many times. CDR3 sequence reads: CASSLTGFYEQYF. For the CDR3, the DNA is TGTGCCAGCAGTTTGACTGGATTCTACGAGCAGTACTTC. V usage is TRBV12-3 or TRBV12-4 and J usage is TRBJ2-7; unclear D gene. The CDR3 is made up of 13 amino acids. Trimming stripped 3 bases from V and 3 bases from J, with 9 bases between.

This clonotype has at least ten counts. The V call is TRBV12-3 or TRBV12-4, the J call TRBJ2-1; 12 bases match TRBD2. V dropped 7 bases and J dropped 10; count of bases not matched to a gene: 5. This CDR3 region has 13 residues. The CDR3 DNA follows: TGTGCCAGCATTTCCGGACTAGCGGGAGAGCAGTTCTTC. Its translation: CASISGLAGEQFF.

In its sample, this clonotype was seen a few times. The J gene is TRBJ2-7, the V gene TRBV10-3, with D possibly matching TRBD2 (6 bases). The length of the CDR3 is 16 residues. Germline V CDR1 and CDR2: ENHRY, SYGVKD. The germline V and J ends were trimmed by 0 bases and 4 bases, with 16 bases remaining between them. CDR3 nucleotide sequence: TGTGCCATCAGTGAGTCGAGTCGGGGGTGGGATTACGAGCAGTACTTC. This sequence encodes CAISESSRGWDYEQYF.

The chain links TRBV6-6 to TRBJ1-6; D is possibly TRBD1 (5 bases). CDR1 is MNHNY and CDR2 is SVGAGI in the germline V gene (reference sequence). Trimming took 8 bases from V and 9 from J, leaving 14 bases between them. There are 13 residues in the CDR3. The CDR3 reads CASGAGFGSPLHF. CDR3 nucleotide sequence: TGTGCCAGCGGGGCAGGGTTTGGTTCACCCCTCCACTTT.

J is TRBJ2-7 and V is TRBV4-1; tentative D call: TRBD1 (6 bases). With 2 bases removed from V and 2 bases from J, the gap between germline ends came to 13 bases. The CDR3 covers 15 residues. Germline V lookup: CDR1 MGHRA, CDR2 YSYEKL. DNA for the CDR3: TGCGCCAGCAGCCAAAAACAGGGAACCACCTACGAGCAGTACTTC. Translating it yields CASSQKQGTTYEQYF.

This clonotype occurred a few times. V gene TRBV12-3 or TRBV12-4 combines with J gene TRBJ1-2, with D possibly being TRBD1 (5 bases). The V end lost 8 bases, the J end lost 8 bases, and 12 bases lay between the germline ends. The length of the CDR3 is 11 residues. DNA of the CDR3: TGTGCCAGCGGACCGGGGCGAGGCTACACCTTC. This codes for CASGPGRGYTF.

This clonotype has more than one count but fewer than ten. J is TRBJ2-7 and V is TRBV5-6, with 11 bases fitting TRBD1. Germline assignment: CDR1 SGHDT and CDR2 YYEEEE. This CDR3 has 16 residues. Unmatched junction bases numbered 5, after V lost 3 bases and J lost 0 bases. This chain's CDR3 is CASSWRTGGISYEQYF. For the CDR3, the DNA is TGTGCCAGCAGCTGGAGGACAGGGGGCATCTCCTACGAGCAGTACTTC.

V gene TRBV29-1 combines with J gene TRBJ2-3; the match to TRBD2 covers 9 bases. Trimming removed 1 base from V and 5 bases from J; junction bases left unmatched: 22. Germline loops: CDR1 SQVTM, CDR2 ANQGSEA. The CDR3 loop spans 20 amino acids. CDR3 coding DNA: TGCAGCGTTGAAGTGTTACAGGGAGAGAGCGGGAGGACTGTGAAAGATACGCAGTATTTT. Protein sequence: CSVEVLQGESGRTVKDTQYF.

The V call is TRBV15, the J call TRBJ1-1; 9 positions agree with TRBD1. CDR3 size: 14 residues. Germline V gene data show CDR1 as LNHNV and CDR2 as YYDKDF (reference sequence). V gave up 7 bases and J gave up 4 bases; unmatched junction bases: 7. In DNA form, the CDR3 reads TGTGCCACCACTCCGGGACAGGGAGTCACTGAAGCTTTCTTT. Translating gives CATTPGQGVTEAFF. The full variable domain, its missing parts supplied by reference TRBV15 and TRBJ1-1, is DAMVIQNPRYQVTQFGKPVTLSCSQTLNHNVMYWYQQKSSQAPKLLFHYYDKDFNNEADTPDNFQSRRPNTSFCFLDIRSPGLGDTAMYLCATTPGQGVTEAFFGQGTRLTVV.

This clonotype occurred a few times. The chain couples TRBV20-1 to TRBJ1-4; 12 positions match TRBD1. The V gene end was trimmed by 5 bases and the J gene end by 8 bases; junction bases not matched to a gene: 9. The CDR3 contains 15 residues. Germline V gene data show CDR1 as DFQATT and CDR2 as SNEGSKA (reference sequence). The CDR3 is CSAQPGQGAREKLFF. CDR3 nucleotide sequence: TGCAGTGCTCAGCCGGGACAGGGGGCTAGGGAAAAACTGTTTTTT.

At least ten counts were recorded for this clonotype. The CDR3 sequence: CASSYEVFTEAFF. Here the CDR3 DNA reads TGTGCCAGCAGTTACGAGGTCTTCACTGAAGCTTTCTTT. The J gene is TRBJ1-1, the V gene TRBV6-2 or TRBV6-3; no firm D call. The germline V and J ends were trimmed by 2 bases and 4 bases, with 8 bases remaining between them. Germline V gene lookup returns CDR1 MNHEY and CDR2 SVGEGT. The CDR3 covers 13 residues.

At least ten counts were recorded for this clonotype. The chain carries TRBV20-1 and TRBJ2-1; 9 positions agree with TRBD2. This CDR3 has 14 residues. Germline V gene lookup returns CDR1 DFQATT and CDR2 SNEGSKA (reference sequence). J gave up 4 bases and V 6 bases, and 7 bases lay outside the gene matches. The CDR3 DNA is TGCAGTGCAACCAAGCGGGGGGCATACAATGAGCAGTTCTTC. It translates to CSATKRGAYNEQFF.

The chain recombines TRBV3-1 with TRBJ2-3, with D possibly being TRBD2 (6 bases). The V end was cut by 1 base, the J end by 8 bases, with 10 bases between. The CDR3 extends over 13 amino acids. The V gene's germline CDR1 is LGHDT and CDR2 YNNKEL (reference sequence). CDR3 in DNA: TGTGCCAGCAGCCAAGTAATGGGGGGTACGCAGTATTTT. Protein sequence: CASSQVMGGTQYF.

This sequence joins TRBV27 and TRBJ2-5, with D possibly TRBD2 on 7 matching bases. V was pared by 3 bases and J by 5 bases, with 13 bases between. Germline V gene lookup returns CDR1 MNHEY and CDR2 SMNVEV (reference sequence). The CDR3 is made up of 14 amino acids. CDR3 sequence reads: CASSFYSGGETQYF. The CDR3 region has the DNA TGTGCCAGCAGTTTCTATTCGGGGGGCGAGACCCAGTACTTC.

This clonotype was seen a few times. The genes are TRBV3-1 and TRBJ2-1; D not certain. V was shortened by 1 base and J by 9 bases, with 16 bases between the two germline ends. There are 15 residues in the CDR3. Germline lookup yields CDR1 LGHDT and CDR2 YNNKEL (reference sequence). As DNA, the CDR3 is TGTGCCAGCAGCCAAGGGCTTGAAGTGTCCGGTGAGCAGTTCTTC. The encoded protein is CASSQGLEVSGEQFF.

The V and J genes are TRBV9 and TRBJ1-1; perhaps TRBD1 as D (6 bases). The CDR3 loop spans 17 amino acids. Trimming stripped 0 bases from V and 3 bases from J, with 18 bases between. Germline CDR1 SGDLS, CDR2 YYNGEE. The CDR3 is CASSVGGTTIRDTEAFF. In DNA, the CDR3 is TGTGCCAGCAGCGTAGGGGGGACAACCATCCGAGACACTGAAGCTTTCTTT.

This clonotype appeared a few times. V usage is TRBV15 and J usage is TRBJ2-5; TRBD2 might be the D (7 bases). Germline values: CDR1 LNHNV, CDR2 YYDKDF (reference sequence). V gave up 3 bases and J gave up 5 bases, with 13 bases separating them. The CDR3 is 14 residues long. DNA of the CDR3: TGTGCCACCAGCAGCACGGGGGGCGGGGAGACCCAGTACTTC. Translation: CATSSTGGGETQYF.

This clonotype occurred a few times. The CDR3 DNA reads TGTGCCAGCAGTGAAGGATTTGGGGAGGCAGATACGCAGTATTTT. The encoded protein is CASSEGFGEADTQYF. The chain is built from TRBV2 and TRBJ2-3; possibly TRBD2 for D (6 bases). CDR3 size: 15 residues. With 1 base removed from V and 4 bases from J, the gap between germline ends came to 12 bases. Germline loops: CDR1 SNHLY, CDR2 FYNNEI.

This sequence joins TRBV4-3 and TRBJ2-6; the match to TRBD1 covers 10 bases. Trimming removed 2 bases from V and 0 bases from J; junction bases left unmatched: 4. The CDR3 contains 18 residues. Germline CDR1 LGHNA, CDR2 YSLEER. CDR3 protein: CASSQRTGGYSGANVLTF. DNA of the CDR3: TGCGCCAGCAGCCAAAGGACAGGGGGATACTCTGGGGCCAACGTCCTGACTTTC.

This clonotype was picked up a small number of times. The chain combines TRBV20-1 with TRBJ1-2, with a possible D match to TRBD1 (5 bases). From germline, CDR1 is DFQATT and CDR2 SNEGSKA (reference sequence). V lost 2 bases to trimming and J lost 7 bases, with 11 bases between them. The CDR3 covers 12 residues. CDR3 DNA: TGCAGTGCTAGATGGGGGGAGGGTGGCTACACCTTC. Translation: CSARWGEGGYTF.

V usage is TRBV24-1 and J usage is TRBJ2-3, with 8 bases fitting TRBD1. CDR1 and CDR2 from the germline V gene are KGHDR and SFDVKD. Unmatched junction bases numbered 9, after V lost 4 bases and J lost 4 bases. This CDR3 is built from 16 residues. CDR3 loop: CATSETGTGRADTQYF. DNA of the CDR3: TGTGCCACCAGTGAAACCGGGACAGGCCGCGCAGATACGCAGTATTTT.

The chain combines TRBV7-2 with TRBJ2-1; D is tentatively TRBD1 or TRBD2 (6 bases each). Trimming removed 0 bases at V and 2 bases at J, with 14 bases between. Germline CDR1 is SGHTA and CDR2 is FQGNSA. The CDR3 totals 17 residues. The CDR3 loop is CASSLATGGRTYNEQFF. For the CDR3, the DNA is TGTGCCAGCAGCTTAGCGACCGGGGGCAGGACCTACAATGAGCAGTTCTTC.

There are many counts of this clonotype. The V and J genes are TRBV27 and TRBJ2-1; D may be TRBD2 (6 bases). V gave up 4 bases and J gave up 8 bases, with 15 bases separating them. The germline V gene has CDR1 MNHEY and CDR2 SMNVEV (reference sequence). The CDR3 is made up of 14 amino acids. CDR3 sequence: CASSWYGGAYEQFF. As DNA, the CDR3 is TGTGCCAGCAGTTGGTACGGGGGTGCGTATGAGCAGTTCTTC.